This T cell receptor (beta chain) is from a study of blood T cell repertoires in COVID-19. This CDR3 is built from 15 residues. The V gene's germline CDR1 is KGHSH and CDR2 LQKENI. V dropped 5 bases and J dropped 2; count of bases not matched to a gene: 7. The assay was immunoSEQ multiplex PCR, and TCRdb's table has in-frame clones only and misses some. Among 80,000 or so clones listed, approximately 82% were seen once. Specimen: peripheral blood. The clonotype originates from a human donor in a cohort sampled during active COVID-19. V is TRBV18 and J is TRBJ2-7, with 9 bases identical to TRBD1. The DNA of the CDR3 is TGTGCCAGCTCATTAGGGACAGGGCTGACCTACGAGCAGTACTTC. Translated, it gives CASSLGTGLTYEQYF.